The clone carrying this T cell receptor beta chain appeared a few times. Trimming took 8 bases from V and 2 from J; bases not matched to a gene: 6. The germline V gene has CDR1 MNHEY and CDR2 SVGAGI. The CDR3 has 14 amino acids. Ages ranged from roughly 18 to 100 years, with residence in around 24 US areas. Cohorts were based on clinical histories the participants reported. Among Cohort 3 donors, those recovered had two negative PCRs, clearance, or symptom resolution. This sample was included in a study of blood T cell repertoires in COVID-19. The table came from immunoSEQ multiplex PCR; TCRdb's copy has only in-frame clones and leaves some out. The table lists approximately 130,000 clones, around 83% of them singletons, with 15% to 20% in the top ten.

The specimen sequenced was PBMCs or T cells enriched from blood (not recorded which). The sequence was collected from a man in his thirties or forties who had recovered from COVID-19. The rearrangement uses TRBV6-5 and TRBJ1-5; TRBD1 aligns across 7 bases. The CDR3 DNA is TGTGCCAGCCGAGCCACAGGGGGCAATCAGCCCCAGCATTTT. It codes for CASRATGGNQPQHF.